Each of the 19 T cell receptor beta chains below was sequenced from the same sample in a study of cytomegalovirus exposure and HLA in healthy donors. The study ran its PCR with 60 Vbeta and 13 Jbeta primers. Generated by immunoSEQ multiplex PCR, the TCRdb table keeps only in-frame clones and is missing some. The sample records about 150,000 clones, about four fifths being singletons. The sample taken for sequencing was PBMCs. The receptors stem from a boy aged 2-9 years in good health and CMV-seronegative.

J is TRBJ2-3 and V is TRBV5-1, with 7 bases identical to TRBD2. The germline gives CDR1 SGHRS, CDR2 YFSETQ. The trim removed 4 bases at V and 4 bases at J, leaving 9 bases unmatched. This CDR3 is built from 15 residues. The CDR3 bases are TGCGCCAGCAGCGGGGGACTAACTGCCGCAGATACGCAGTATTTT. Amino acids: CASSGGLTAADTQYF.

This rearrangement joins TRBV18 to TRBJ2-1; maybe TRBD2 (6 bases). CDR1 and CDR2 from the germline V gene are KGHSH and LQKENI. This CDR3 spans 14 amino acids. Trimming removed 4 bases at V and 5 bases at J, with 12 bases between. Written as DNA, the CDR3 is TGTGCCAGCTCACACACGGGGGTAAACAATGAGCAGTTCTTC. This gives the protein CASSHTGVNNEQFF.

The rearrangement uses TRBV4-1 and TRBJ2-7, with 10 positions matching TRBD2. CDR1 is MGHRA and CDR2 is YSYEKL in the germline V gene. V shed 0 bases, J shed 3 bases, and the junction held 14 bases outside the gene matches. This CDR3 spans 19 amino acids. For the CDR3, the DNA is TGCGCCAGCAGCCAAGATACTGACTCCCGGACTAGCGGTTTCTACGAGCAGTACTTC. The encoded protein is CASSQDTDSRTSGFYEQYF.

The sample holds one count of this clone. The chain couples TRBV19 to TRBJ1-2; D gene ambiguous. The CDR3 is 15 residues long. Trimming pared 5 bases from V and 2 bases from J, leaving 15 bases between. Germline V lookup: CDR1 LNHDA, CDR2 SQIVND (reference sequence). CDR3 nucleotide sequence: TGTGCCAGTAGTCCTCGAGAGAGGGTCAACTATGGCTACACCTTC. Amino acid sequence: CASSPRERVNYGYTF.

This chain uses TRBV5-8 with TRBJ2-7, with 7 bases matching TRBD2. Trimming took 3 bases from V and 6 from J; bases not matched to a gene: 9. This CDR3 contains 14 residues. The germline gives CDR1 SGHTS, CDR2 YDEGEE. CDR3 residues: CASSYWTSRLEQYF. The CDR3 nucleotides read TGTGCCAGCAGCTACTGGACTAGTCGGCTCGAGCAGTACTTC. The whole variable domain, filled in from reference TRBV5-8 and TRBJ2-7, reads EAGVTQSPTHLIKTRGQQATLRCSPISGHTSVYWYQQALGLGLQFLLWYDEGEERNRGNFPPRFSGRQFPNYSSELNVNALELEDSALYLCASSYWTSRLEQYFGPGTRLTVT.

This chain uses TRBV5-4 with TRBJ2-3, with D tentatively TRBD2 (6 bases). The V gene lost 4 bases and the J gene lost 1 base, with 19 bases spanning the gap. The length of the CDR3 is 17 residues. Germline V lookup: CDR1 SGHNT, CDR2 YYREEE (reference sequence). CDR3 sequence reads: CASSGGSWGAGTDTQYF. The CDR3 DNA reads as TGTGCCAGCAGCGGGGGGAGTTGGGGAGCTGGCACAGATACGCAGTATTTT.

The genes are TRBV28 and TRBJ1-5; D may be TRBD1 (6 bases). CDR1 is MDHEN and CDR2 is SYDVKM in the germline V gene. V was pared by 5 bases and J by 3 bases, with 17 bases between. This CDR3 comprises 16 residues. The CDR3 nucleotides are TGTGCCAGCAGTCCTACGGCAGGGGATACCAATCAGCCCCAGCATTTT. It is translated as CASSPTAGDTNQPQHF.

The chain joins TRBV29-1 to TRBJ2-7; D might be TRBD1 (6 bases). V was pared by 4 bases and J by 2 bases, with 12 bases between. CDR1 is SQVTM, CDR2 ANQGSEA, per germline. The CDR3 is 13 amino acids. DNA for the CDR3: TGCAGCGTTGGAGGACAGATTACCTACGAGCAGTACTTC. Translation: CSVGGQITYEQYF.

This chain links TRBV28 with TRBJ1-2, with 7 bases identical to TRBD1. This CDR3 comprises 17 residues. The germline V gene encodes CDR1 MDHEN and CDR2 SYDVKM. With V trimmed by 4 bases and J by 3 bases, 14 bases remained unmatched. CDR3 sequence: CASSSRGQGDHHYGYTF. Written as DNA, the CDR3 is TGTGCCAGCAGTTCTAGGGGCCAGGGGGACCACCACTATGGCTACACCTTC.

In its sample, this clone was seen once. The chain employs TRBV7-2 and TRBJ2-7; TRBD2 matches 10 bases. In germline, CDR1 is SGHTA, CDR2 FQGNSA. CDR3 length equals 16 residues. The V gene end was trimmed by 4 bases and the J gene end by 2 bases; junction bases not matched to a gene: 8. In nucleotides, the CDR3 is TGTGCCAGCAGCTCCCTGGGAGCGGGAGGGACCTACGAGCAGTACTTC. Translating it yields CASSSLGAGGTYEQYF.

This chain joins TRBV7-6 and TRBJ1-3; unclear D gene. This CDR3 contains 16 residues. Germline CDR1 and CDR2: SGHVS and FNYEAQ. V shed 1 base and J shed 4 bases, with 14 bases lying between them. CDR3 sequence (DNA): TGTGCCAGCAGCTTAGAGACGTACGGGTACGGAAACACCATATATTTT. The encoded protein is CASSLETYGYGNTIYF.

The chain employs TRBV4-1 and TRBJ1-3, with a tentative D call TRBD1 (6 bases). The CDR3 loop spans 17 amino acids. V gave up 6 bases and J gave up 0 bases, with 18 bases separating them. Looked up from germline, CDR1 is MGHRA and CDR2 is YSYEKL. The CDR3 reads CASRNLGRQVSGNTIYF. DNA of the CDR3: TGCGCCAGCAGAAACCTGGGGAGACAGGTCTCTGGAAACACCATATATTTT.

The chain is built from TRBV6-1 and TRBJ1-1; D is ambiguous. The CDR3 extends over 13 amino acids. In germline, CDR1 is MNHNS, CDR2 SASEGT. The V and J ends lost 11 bases and 0 bases respectively, with 13 bases between them. The chain's CDR3 is CASEASMNTEAFF. The CDR3 coding sequence is TGTGCCTCCGAGGCATCCATGAACACTGAAGCTTTCTTT.

The J gene is TRBJ1-1, the V gene TRBV19; 8 positions match TRBD1. The trim removed 3 bases at V and 2 bases at J, leaving 5 bases unmatched. The length of the CDR3 is 15 residues. Per the germline V gene, CDR1 is LNHDA and CDR2 is SQIVND (reference sequence). As DNA, the CDR3 is TGTGCCAGTAGTATCCAGGGGGCGAAAAACACTGAAGCTTTCTTT. This gives the protein CASSIQGAKNTEAFF. The entire variable domain, with the rest obtained from reference TRBV19 and TRBJ1-1, is as follows: DGGITQSPKYLFRKEGQNVTLSCEQNLNHDAMYWYRQDPGQGLRLIYYSQIVNDFQKGDIAEGYSVSREKKESFPLTVTSAQKNPTAFYLCASSIQGAKNTEAFFGQGTRLTVV.

The chain joins TRBV11-2 to TRBJ2-7; TRBD2 aligns across 7 bases. Trimming took 1 base from V and 4 from J; bases not matched to a gene: 4. The CDR3 is 14 residues long. CDR1 is SGHAT and CDR2 is FQNNGV in the germline V gene. The CDR3 DNA reads TGTGCCAGCAGCTTAGTACGCGGGAGTTACGAGCAGTACTTC. This sequence encodes CASSLVRGSYEQYF.

The J gene is TRBJ1-1, the V gene TRBV9; D is unresolved. V was trimmed by 0 bases and J by 0 bases, leaving 6 bases between them. The CDR3 length is 14 residues. Germline V gene sequence: CDR1 SGDLS, CDR2 YYNGEE. The DNA of the CDR3 is TGTGCCAGCAGCGTAGATCCGGTGAACACTGAAGCTTTCTTT. It encodes CASSVDPVNTEAFF.

The chain recombines TRBV15 with TRBJ2-7; perhaps TRBD2 as D (6 bases). Germline V gene data show CDR1 as LNHNV and CDR2 as YYDKDF (reference sequence). This CDR3 spans 16 amino acids. V lost 1 base and J 2 bases, leaving 15 bases between the germline ends. The CDR3 region has the DNA TGTGCCACCAGCAGAGGGAAGCGGGTCAACCCCTACGAGCAGTACTTC. This gives the protein CATSRGKRVNPYEQYF. The full variable domain, completed using reference TRBV15 and TRBJ2-7, is DAMVIQNPRYQVTQFGKPVTLSCSQTLNHNVMYWYQQKSSQAPKLLFHYYDKDFNNEADTPDNFQSRRPNTSFCFLDIRSPGLGDTAMYLCATSRGKRVNPYEQYFGPGTRLTVT.

The table lists this clone with a few counts. The chain has TRBV4-2 and TRBJ2-3; D unclear. Trimming left V 0 bases short and J 7 bases short, with 8 bases between. CDR1 LGHNA and CDR2 YNFKEQ come from the germline V gene. This CDR3 is 13 amino acids long. The CDR3 sequence: CASSQDTPHTQYF. The CDR3, as DNA: TGTGCCAGCAGCCAAGATACTCCACATACGCAGTATTTT.

The chain links TRBV7-9 to TRBJ1-2; 7 bases agree with TRBD1. J lost 5 bases, V lost 4 bases, and 7 bases had no gene match. CDR1 SEHNR and CDR2 FQNEAQ come from the germline V gene (reference sequence). The CDR3 sequence is 14 residues long. The chain's CDR3 is CASSSRTGSYGYTF. The CDR3 nucleotides read TGTGCCAGCAGCTCCCGGACAGGATCTTATGGCTACACCTTC.